The 20 T cell receptor beta chains below were found in one sample sequenced in a study of tumor and adjacent non-tumor tissue in lung cancer. The template was RNA from unsorted bulk tissue. Three rounds of nested PCR, following a modified ARM-PCR protocol, produced the TCRbeta library. TCRdb reanalysed the multiplex PCR reads using MiXCR and keeps one entry per CDR3 protein. The sample comprises tens of thousands of distinct CDR3 sequences, around 64% of which are singletons, and approximately 20% rests with the top ten. Material: lung tumor tissue. The receptors were sampled from a man in his 60s with non-small cell lung cancer.

This chain links TRBV28 with TRBJ2-7; D unresolved. The CDR3 is 14 residues long. V dropped 3 bases and J dropped 6 bases, with 15 bases sitting between them. Germline loops: CDR1 MDHEN, CDR2 SYDVKM. The CDR3 spells CASSLLQRRPEQYF. In nucleotides, the CDR3 is TGTGCCAGCAGTTTGCTCCAGAGGCGGCCCGAGCAGTACTTC.

To note about this clonotype: A read error may be the cause here, since a much bigger clone is one base away. DNA of the CDR3: TGTGCCTGGGGAGGTGGCGTGAGTGGCACCGGGGAGCTGTTTTTT. Its protein is CAWGGGVSGTGELFF. The rearrangement uses TRBV30 and TRBJ2-2; the D gene is possibly TRBD2 (5 bases). This CDR3 comprises 15 residues. Trimming left V 5 bases short and J 4 bases short, with 17 bases between. CDR1 and CDR2 (germline): GTSNPN, SVGIG (reference sequence).

Many counts were recorded for this clonotype. This rearrangement joins TRBV5-1 to TRBJ2-3; TRBD1 agrees at 9 bases. Germline trimming cut 4 bases from V and 0 bases from J; bases unmatched to any gene: 6. The V gene's germline CDR1 is SGHRS and CDR2 YFSETQ. The CDR3 covers 16 residues. Here the CDR3 DNA reads TGCGCCAGCAGCGGATGGGACAGGGAGAGCACAGATACGCAGTATTTT. It encodes CASSGWDRESTDTQYF.

The chain is built from TRBV10-3 and TRBJ1-1, with a possible D match to TRBD1 (6 bases). Germline CDR1 and CDR2: ENHRY and SYGVKD. Trimming cost V 6 bases and J 1 base, with 12 bases left between them. The CDR3 is made up of 14 amino acids. CDR3 sequence (DNA): TGTGCCATCAGGACTGTGGGGGCGAACACTGAAGCTTTCTTT. Amino acids: CAIRTVGANTEAFF.

Regarding this clonotype: The junction departs from the called germline gene at one end, perhaps through a read error. This sequence joins TRBV4-2 and TRBJ2-3, with TRBD2 identical over 9 bases. The germline V gene encodes CDR1 LGHNA and CDR2 YNFKEQ. This CDR3 spans 17 amino acids. The CDR3 protein is CASIQDKGLAATDTQYF. In DNA form, the CDR3 reads TGTGCCAGCATCCAAGATAAGGGACTAGCTGCAACAGATACGCAGTATTTT.

With respect to this clonotype: One base away lies a much larger clone, so this may be a sequencing read error. The V call is TRBV5-1, the J call TRBJ2-5; D is undetermined. The CDR3 covers 13 residues. Germline CDR1 is SGHRS and CDR2 is YFSETQ. The CDR3 loop is CANSFVGGETQYF. As DNA, the CDR3 is TGCGCCAACAGCTTTGTCGGCGGAGAGACCCAGTACTTC.

This clonotype was observed a few times. This may come from a read error, since a much larger clone is one base off. This chain uses TRBV12-3 or TRBV12-4 with TRBJ2-7; tentative D call: TRBD2 (6 bases). This CDR3 contains 13 residues. CDR3 region: CVSRVSGAYEQYF. CDR3 coding DNA: TGTGTCAGCAGAGTTAGCGGTGCCTACGAGCAGTACTTC.

This clonotype was seen a single time. A much larger clone is a single base away; this may be a read error. The V call is TRBV5-1, the J call TRBJ2-5, with D perhaps TRBD2 (5 bases). Germline CDR1 reads SGHRS; CDR2 reads YFSETQ. CDR3 size: 15 residues. The V and J ends lost 4 bases and 4 bases respectively, with 17 bases between them. CDR3 sequence (DNA): TGCGCCAGCAGCATCCAGAGGGAGCCGGTAGAGACCCAGTACTTC. It translates to CASSIQREPVETQYF.

Concerning this clonotype itself: No conserved phenylalanine or tryptophan ends this CDR3, so it is likely a read error. The chain employs TRBV11-1 and TRBJ2-1; D not resolved. Germline CDR1 reads SGHAT; CDR2 reads FQDESV (reference sequence). There are 14 residues in the CDR3. Written as DNA, the CDR3 is TGTGCCAGCAGCTTAGCGTCTTCCTATAATGAGCAGTTCCTA. It yields the protein CASSLASSYNEQFL.

To note about this clonotype: Since a much larger clone is just one base distant, this may be a read error. The chain is built from TRBV20-1 and TRBJ1-1; the match to TRBD1 covers 7 bases. V trimming: 5 bases; J trimming: 5 bases; junction bases outside the gene matches: 8. The CDR3 is made up of 13 amino acids. Germline assignment: CDR1 DFQATT and CDR2 SNEGSKA (reference sequence). CDR3 coding DNA: TGCAGTGCTGTTCGGGGCAGGGGGACTGAAGCTTTCTTT. Its translation: CSAVRGRGTEAFF.

As regards this clonotype: At one end the junction does not follow the germline gene, possibly because of a read error. The genes are TRBV29-1 and TRBJ2-1; D may be TRBD1 or TRBD2 (5 bases each). CDR1 SQVTM and CDR2 ANQGSEA come from the germline V gene. CDR3 length equals 12 residues. The CDR3 protein is CSSRVGSNEQFF. The CDR3 nucleotides read TGCAGCAGCAGGGTTGGGAGCAATGAACAGTTCTTC.

This clonotype was counted once. The missing conserved phenylalanine or tryptophan at the end of this CDR3 makes a read error likely. The V call is TRBV11-1, the J call TRBJ1-1, with no clear D. This CDR3 region has 15 residues. The germline V gene encodes CDR1 SGHAT and CDR2 FQDESV (reference sequence). The chain's CDR3 is CASSLKRCPDTEAFI. The CDR3 nucleotides are TGCGCCAGCAGCTTGAAGAGGTGCCCGGACACTGAAGCTTTCATT.

As to this clonotype: Given a much more abundant clone one base away, this may be a read error. The chain recombines TRBV20-1 with TRBJ1-6; tentative D call: TRBD1 (5 bases). Germline V gene lookup returns CDR1 DFQATT and CDR2 SNEGSKA (reference sequence). The CDR3 is 13 amino acids. The CDR3 here is CSARVQGDSSLHF. The CDR3 region has the DNA TGCAGTGCCCGAGTGCAGGGCGATTCATCCCTCCACTTT.

This clonotype was picked up many times. V and J are TRBV6-5 and TRBJ1-4; D is unclear. V was pared by 7 bases and J by 0 bases, with 9 bases between. Germline V CDR1 and CDR2: MNHEY, SVGAGI. The CDR3 runs 14 residues. The DNA for the CDR3 is TGTGCCAGCACTGGGGATGCAACTAATGAAAAACTGTTTTTT. This translates into CASTGDATNEKLFF.

As regards this clonotype: A much larger clone differs from this one at a single base, so this may be a read error. For the CDR3, the DNA is TGTGCCAGCAGTTTAACGACTTATGGCTACGCCTTC. It yields the protein CASSLTTYGYAF. V is TRBV12-3 or TRBV12-4 and J is TRBJ1-2; D is unresolved. This CDR3 is 12 amino acids long.

Many counts were recorded for this clonotype. The V and J genes are TRBV12-3 or TRBV12-4 and TRBJ1-6; 7 bases are a match to TRBD1. The trim removed 7 bases at V and 7 bases at J, leaving 4 bases unmatched. CDR3 length: 13 amino acids. The CDR3 bases are TGTGCCAGCACACAGGGGTCCAATTCACCCCTCCACTTT. It translates to CASTQGSNSPLHF.

The chain uses TRBV12-3 or TRBV12-4 and TRBJ2-2, with unresolved D. The CDR3 contains 14 residues. Between the trimmed V and J ends, which lost 6 bases and 7 bases, there was a span of 15 bases. The CDR3 nucleotides read TGTGCCAGCAGGACAAGTCGACTGGGCGGGGAGCTGTTTTTT. It translates to CASRTSRLGGELFF.

This clonotype is medium-sized (0.01 to 0.1%) in the sample. V usage is TRBV6-2 or TRBV6-3 and J usage is TRBJ2-3, with D perhaps TRBD2 (6 bases). V was trimmed by 5 bases and J by 2 bases, leaving 14 bases between them. Germline loops: CDR1 MNHEY, CDR2 SVGEGT. The CDR3 is 15 residues long. CDR3 protein: CASSPTAGTTDTQYF. The CDR3 DNA is TGTGCCAGCAGTCCTACGGCGGGAACCACAGATACGCAGTATTTT.

This clonotype was observed many times. This sequence joins TRBV12-3 or TRBV12-4 and TRBJ2-1; D remains ambiguous. This CDR3 has 13 residues. CDR3 sequence reads: CANARARSAEQFF. CDR3 nucleotides: TGTGCAAACGCAAGGGCCCGGAGCGCGGAGCAGTTCTTC.

Details on this clonotype: An end of the junction differs from the germline gene, which may be a read error. The genes are TRBV12-3 or TRBV12-4 and TRBJ2-2; D is undetermined. The CDR3 covers 14 residues. Here the CDR3 reads CASSPLHVTRELFF. CDR3 bases: TGTGCCAGCAGTCCCCTACACGTCACCAGGGAGCTGTTTTTT.